These 24 T cell receptor beta chains share one sample of origin, sequenced in a study of T cell clonality in common variable immunodeficiency. The repertoire was sequenced with immunoSEQ multiplex PCR; TCRdb's copy has only in-frame clones and lacks some. The repertoire shows approximately 45,000 clones, none seen only once; the top ten take roughly 2.1%. Sequenced sample: peripheral blood mononuclear cells. The receptor set was obtained from a person between 18 and 70 years old in good health.

Worth noting for this clone: At one of its ends the junction is not consistent with the germline gene, which may arise from a read error. Read coverage stops 3 residues before the CDR3 terminus; the germline J gene supplies the remainder. This chain uses TRBV2 with TRBJ1-3, with 8 bases identical to TRBD1. Germline assignment: CDR1 SNHLY and CDR2 FYNNEI. CDR3 length: 9 residues. The CDR3 spells CYRGNTIYF. The CDR3 DNA, read in part, is TGCTACAGGGGGAACACC.

This clone was counted ten times or more. Read data end 3 residues before the CDR3 end; the end is taken from the germline J gene. The V gene is TRBV20-1, the J gene TRBJ2-7, with 12 bases identical to TRBD2. The CDR3 spans 13 residues. J gave up 2 bases and V 5 bases, and 1 base lay outside the gene matches. Germline CDR1 reads DFQATT; CDR2 reads SNEGSKA (reference sequence). CDR3 sequence reads: CSAGTSGPYEQYF. The covered CDR3 bases are TGCAGTGCTGGGACTAGCGGGCCCTACGAG.

This clone was recorded at least ten times. Read sequence stops 3 residues before the CDR3 end, and the germline J gene provides the missing end. The gene calls are TRBV10-3 and TRBJ2-7, with TRBD1 matching over 8 bases. The germline gives CDR1 ENHRY, CDR2 SYGVKD. The CDR3 extends over 13 amino acids. V dropped 6 bases and J dropped 5; count of bases not matched to a gene: 6. Incomplete CDR3 DNA: TGTGCCATCAGGGAGGACAGGGCCCACGAG. Amino acid sequence: CAIREDRAHE. The full CDR3 protein is CAIREDRAHEQYF.

This clone was seen many times. The CDR3 end falls 3 residues outside the read, so it is completed with the germline J gene. V usage is TRBV7-6 and J usage is TRBJ2-1, with TRBD2 identical over 7 bases. Germline lookup yields CDR1 SGHVS and CDR2 FNYEAQ. Trimming took 2 bases from V and 9 from J; bases not matched to a gene: 16. This CDR3 is 17 amino acids long. The CDR3 region is CASSLSGYGTTTTEQFF. The DNA read from the CDR3 is TGTGCCAGCAGCTTAAGCGGATACGGGACTACTACAACTGAG.

The table lists this clone with many counts. The read finishes 3 residues shy of the CDR3 end, and the germline J gene is used to complete it. The chain couples TRBV20-1 to TRBJ2-5; 14 bases agree with TRBD2. CDR1 and CDR2 (germline): DFQATT, SNEGSKA (reference sequence). V was clipped by 6 bases and J by 5 bases; unmatched bases: 11. The CDR3 has 16 residues. The CDR3 loop reads CSASTGLAGAGETQYF. The CDR3 DNA, read in part, is TGCAGTGCCTCCACGGGACTAGCGGGGGCGGGGGAGACC.

This clone was detected ten times or more. The CDR3 end is not reached by the read, which stops 3 residues before it; the germline J gene fills it in. The V and J genes are TRBV6-1 and TRBJ1-6; D unresolved. The CDR3 has 16 amino acids. V lost 2 bases, J lost 0 bases, and 8 bases lay in between. Germline CDR1 reads MNHNS; CDR2 reads SASEGT. The CDR3 reads CASSEISGSYNSPLHF. Incomplete CDR3 DNA: TGTGCCAGCAGTGAAATATCGGGCTCCTATAATTCACCC.

Concerning this clone: A read error may explain this, as a much larger clone is one base away. The read falls 3 residues short of the CDR3 end, and the missing part is taken from the germline J gene. The genes are TRBV11-2 and TRBJ2-7, with 11 bases aligning to TRBD1. Germline V lookup: CDR1 SGHAT, CDR2 FQNNGV. There are 14 residues in the CDR3. Unmatched junction bases numbered 6, after V lost 5 bases and J lost 6 bases. This CDR3 reads CASSTRTGGSEQYF. The covered CDR3 bases are TGTGCCAGCAGCACCCGGACAGGGGGCAGCGAG.

At least ten counts were recorded for this clone. The CDR3 end falls 3 residues outside the read, so it is completed with the germline J gene. The chain carries TRBV19 and TRBJ2-3, with 12 bases matching TRBD2. There are 16 residues in the CDR3. Germline V gene sequence: CDR1 LNHDA, CDR2 SQIVND (reference sequence). V lost 3 bases, J lost 5 bases, and 6 bases stayed unmatched. CDR3 protein: CASSMRLAGGLDTQYF. CDR3 DNA, as far as it was read: TGTGCCAGTAGTATGAGGCTAGCGGGGGGGTTAGATACG.

This clone was detected ten times or more. The read ends 3 residues early relative to the CDR3; the germline J gene fills the gap. The V and J genes are TRBV4-1 and TRBJ1-3; TRBD1 matches at 8 bases. Per germline, CDR1 MGHRA and CDR2 YSYEKL. The V segment lost 1 base and the J segment 0 bases; nucleotides outside the gene matches: 5. This CDR3 has 17 amino acids. The CDR3 reads CASSQGQGSGSGNTIYF. CDR3 DNA, as far as it was read: TGCGCCAGCAGCCAAGGACAGGGGTCGGGCTCTGGAAACACC.

This clone has a count of ten or more. The observed sequence ends 3 residues before the CDR3 terminus, with the missing tail filled in from the germline J gene. This chain uses TRBV20-1 with TRBJ2-2; 7 bases align to TRBD1. Germline-derived CDR1 and CDR2 are DFQATT and SNEGSKA (reference sequence). There are 11 residues in the CDR3. Incomplete CDR3 DNA: TGCAGTGCGGGACAGAATTCACCG. Encoded protein: CSAGQNSP. The entire CDR3 protein is CSAGQNSPLFF.

This clone was picked up many times. Incomplete CDR3 DNA: TGTGCCAGTAGGGCAGTTGAGCGGGAGACAGATACG. Translated: CASRAVERETDT. The full CDR3 protein is CASRAVERETDTQYF. The chain has TRBV19 and TRBJ2-3; 8 bases are a match to TRBD2. The missing CDR3 end, 3 residues past where the read stops, is filled in from the germline J gene. This CDR3 contains 15 residues. V lost 6 bases, J lost 3 bases, and 8 bases stayed unmatched. The germline V gene encodes CDR1 LNHDA and CDR2 SQIVND (reference sequence).

This clone has ten or more counts. The read ends 3 residues shy of where the CDR3 ends; the end is completed using the germline J gene. The J gene is TRBJ1-1, the V gene TRBV18; 8 bases are a match to TRBD1. The V gene end was trimmed by 4 bases and the J gene end by 2 bases; junction bases not matched to a gene: 3. Germline lookup yields CDR1 KGHSH and CDR2 LQKENI. This CDR3 region has 14 residues. Here the CDR3 reads CASSLDRGNTEAFF. CDR3 bases read: TGTGCCAGCTCACTAGACAGGGGAAACACTGAA.

This clone was observed at least ten times. The read comes to an end 3 residues before the CDR3 does, leaving the germline J gene to fill in the end. The J gene is TRBJ1-1, the V gene TRBV18, with 11 positions matching TRBD1. Germline V CDR1 and CDR2: KGHSH, LQKENI. The CDR3 is 16 residues long. After removal of 4 bases from V and 1 base from J, the junction contained 5 bases not matched to a gene. The sequenced CDR3 bases are TGTGCCAGCTCACGGGGGACAGGGGGGTCGAACACTGAA. Protein sequence: CASSRGTGGSNTE. From start to end, the CDR3 is CASSRGTGGSNTEAFF. Combining the CDR3 with reference TRBV18 and TRBJ1-1 gives the whole variable domain NAGVMQNPRHLVRRRGQEARLRCSPMKGHSHVYWYRQLPEEGLKFMVYLQKENIIDESGMPKERFSAEFPKEGPSILRIQQVVRGDSAAYFCASSRGTGGSNTEAFFGQGTRLTVV.

This clone was recorded at least ten times. The read falls 3 residues short of the CDR3 end, and the missing part is taken from the germline J gene. The chain joins TRBV6-1 to TRBJ2-7; maybe TRBD2 (5 bases). Per the germline V gene, CDR1 is MNHNS and CDR2 is SASEGT. The CDR3 sequence is 14 residues long. V was clipped by 4 bases and J by 3 bases, with 13 bases between them. CDR3 region: CASSGGGPIYEQYF. CDR3 DNA, as far as it was read: TGTGCCAGCAGTGGTGGCGGGCCGATCTACGAG.

This clone was seen many times. The read ends 3 residues early relative to the CDR3; the germline J gene fills the gap. The rearrangement links TRBV18 to TRBJ1-1, with D tentatively TRBD1 (6 bases). The CDR3 extends over 13 amino acids. The V gene's germline CDR1 is KGHSH and CDR2 LQKENI. V was clipped by 3 bases and J by 1 base, with 6 bases between them. The CDR3 protein is CASSPGQNTEAFF. Partial CDR3 DNA: TGTGCCAGCTCACCGGGACAGAACACTGAA.

This clone was counted at least ten times. The DNA ends 3 residues before the CDR3 does, and the rest of the CDR3 is filled in from the germline J gene. V and J are TRBV4-1 and TRBJ1-4; possible D gene TRBD1, 5 bases. The CDR3 is 12 residues long. Germline V gives CDR1 MGHRA, CDR2 YSYEKL. Trimming shortened V by 6 bases and J by 5 bases, and 7 bases separated the two germline ends. The CDR3 region is CASRTENEKLFF. The part of the CDR3 DNA that was read is TGCGCCAGCAGGACAGAGAATGAAAAA.

Many counts were recorded for this clone. The read comes to an end 3 residues before the CDR3 does, leaving the germline J gene to fill in the end. The chain is built from TRBV11-3 and TRBJ2-1; 9 bases line up with TRBD2. The germline gives CDR1 SGHNT, CDR2 YENEEA. The CDR3 is made up of 15 amino acids. The covered CDR3 bases are TGTGCAAGTCGCTTTTTCCAGCGGGGGGACAATGAG. Protein: CASRFFQRGDNE. The full-length CDR3 reads as CASRFFQRGDNEQFF.

This clone has at least ten counts. The missing CDR3 end, 3 residues past where the read stops, is filled in from the germline J gene. The V gene is TRBV20-1, the J gene TRBJ2-3, with D possibly being TRBD2 (7 bases). CDR3 length equals 18 residues. V shed 1 base and J shed 4 bases, with 24 bases lying between them. Germline V gives CDR1 DFQATT, CDR2 SNEGSKA (reference sequence). The CDR3 sequence: CSARVLDAGAVLSDTQYF. The CDR3 DNA, read in part, is TGCAGTGCTAGAGTCCTAGACGCGGGGGCGGTATTGTCAGATACG.

This clone was observed at least ten times. Incomplete CDR3 DNA: TGTGCCAGCGGTCCGGGACAGGGGTATTCACCC. Encoded protein: CASGPGQGYSP. Given in full, the CDR3 is CASGPGQGYSPLHF. The rearrangement links TRBV12-3 or TRBV12-4 to TRBJ1-6; 10 bases agree with TRBD1. Sequencing ends 3 residues short of the CDR3 end; the germline J gene provides the rest. V shed 8 bases, J shed 8 bases, and the junction held 6 bases outside the gene matches. The CDR3 extends over 14 amino acids.

This clone showed up many times. The CDR3 end falls 3 residues outside the read, so it is completed with the germline J gene. This chain connects TRBV7-7 to TRBJ2-1, with TRBD2 matching 9 bases. The CDR3 consists of 14 residues. V lost 4 bases, J lost 8 bases, and 6 bases stayed unmatched. Germline V CDR1 and CDR2: SSHAT, FNYEAQ (reference sequence). CDR3 DNA (partial): TGTGCCAGCAGCTCCAGCGGGAGGACCGATGAG. Residues: CASSSSGRTDE. From start to end, the CDR3 is CASSSSGRTDEQFF.

The table lists this clone with many counts. The CDR3 DNA, read in part, is TGTGCCAGCAGCCCTTTAGGGGGGGCTCGAAACATT. Its translation is CASSPLGGARNI. From start to end, the CDR3 is CASSPLGGARNIQYF. V gene TRBV7-6 combines with J gene TRBJ2-4; D might be TRBD2 (7 bases). The read finishes 3 residues shy of the CDR3 end, and the germline J gene is used to complete it. CDR1 and CDR2 (germline): SGHVS, FNYEAQ. The V end lost 5 bases, the J end lost 6 bases, and 17 bases lay between the germline ends. CDR3 length: 15 residues.

This clone was seen many times. The read falls 3 residues short of the CDR3 end, and the missing part is taken from the germline J gene. The V and J genes are TRBV10-3 and TRBJ1-1; maybe TRBD1 (6 bases). Germline V gene lookup returns CDR1 ENHRY and CDR2 SYGVKD. The CDR3 is made up of 13 amino acids. The germline V and J ends were trimmed by 6 bases and 4 bases, with 12 bases remaining between them. Here the CDR3 reads CAIRSGVPTEAFF. The DNA read from the CDR3 is TGTGCCATCAGATCAGGGGTCCCCACTGAA.

This clone was counted at least ten times. Read data end 3 residues before the CDR3 end; the end is taken from the germline J gene. The rearrangement links TRBV5-1 to TRBJ1-5; the D gene is possibly TRBD1 (5 bases). Trimming stripped 0 bases from V and 6 bases from J, with 13 bases between. The CDR3 covers 15 residues. The germline CDR1 and CDR2 sequences are SGHRS and YFSETQ. Incomplete CDR3 DNA: TGCGCCAGCAGCTTGGACGGGGGTCCTCGTCAGCCC. Protein: CASSLDGGPRQP. The entire CDR3 is CASSLDGGPRQPQHF.

This clone was counted many times. From the germline J gene comes the end of the CDR3, since the read stops 3 residues before it. The gene calls are TRBV7-2 and TRBJ2-4, with D hard to call. From germline, CDR1 is SGHTA and CDR2 FQGNSA. V shed 2 bases and J shed 2 bases, with 10 bases lying between them. The length of the CDR3 is 15 residues. The CDR3 sequence is CASSLYSSTKNIQYF. The part of the CDR3 DNA that was read is TGTGCCAGCAGCTTATACAGCTCCACCAAAAACATT.